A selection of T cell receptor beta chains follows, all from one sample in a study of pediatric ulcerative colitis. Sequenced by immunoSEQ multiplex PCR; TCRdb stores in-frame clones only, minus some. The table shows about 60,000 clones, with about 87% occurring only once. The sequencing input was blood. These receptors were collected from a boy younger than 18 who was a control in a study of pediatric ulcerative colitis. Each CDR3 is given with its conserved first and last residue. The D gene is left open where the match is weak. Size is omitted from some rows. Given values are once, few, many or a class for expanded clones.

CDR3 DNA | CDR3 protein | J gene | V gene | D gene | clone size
TGTGCCAGCAGCAAAATACGCACGGGATCCTCTGGAAACACCATATATTTT | CASSKIRTGSSGNTIYF | TRBJ1-3 | TRBV21-1 | NA | NA
TGTGCCAGCAGCTTCGGGGACTCCGGCGAGCAGTACTTC | CASSFGDSGEQYF | TRBJ2-7 | TRBV7-9 | NA | NA
TGTGCCAGCAGTTTTCGGGTTTCCTACGAGCAGTACTTC | CASSFRVSYEQYF | TRBJ2-7 | TRBV28 | NA | NA
TGTGCCAGCAGCTTAAACAAAGGGGCTGAGACCCAGTACTTC | CASSLNKGAETQYF | TRBJ2-5 | TRBV7-3 | NA | NA
TGTGCCAGCAGCCCGGGAGCCGGTAATGAGCAGTTCTTC | CASSPGAGNEQFF | TRBJ2-1 | TRBV11-1 | NA | NA
TGTGCCAGTACCATGGGGGGCCAGGGAAGCAATCAGCCCCAGCATTTT | CASTMGGQGSNQPQHF | TRBJ1-5 | TRBV19 | NA | NA
TGTGCCAGCCGGACGAGGGCCACGTACAATGAGCAGTTCTTC | CASRTRATYNEQFF | TRBJ2-1 | TRBV6-5 | NA | NA
TGCAGTGCTGGGGCGGATTCTGGCTACACCTTC | CSAGADSGYTF | TRBJ1-2 | TRBV20-1 | NA | NA
TGCGCCAGCAGCCCGAAGGATAACTCTGGGGCCAACGTCCTGACTTTC | CASSPKDNSGANVLTF | TRBJ2-6 | TRBV4-1 | NA | NA
TGTGCCAGCAGTTTATACCTAGCGGGATCGGAAGATACGCAGTATTTT | CASSLYLAGSEDTQYF | TRBJ2-3 | TRBV28 | TRBD2 | NA
TGTGCCAGCAGTGCTCTCCCGGGACCCGAGCAGTTCTTC | CASSALPGPEQFF | TRBJ2-1 | TRBV6-4 | NA | NA
TGTGCCAGCAGCTTAAACGATCAGGGTTCTGGCTACACCTTC | CASSLNDQGSGYTF | TRBJ1-2 | TRBV7-9 | NA | few
TGTGCCAGCAGTGACAGGGGTTACGAGCAGTACTTC | CASSDRGYEQYF | TRBJ2-7 | TRBV6-6 | TRBD1 | NA
TGTGCCAGCAGCCCAGGAGACTATTCTAACTATGGCTACACCTTC | CASSPGDYSNYGYTF | TRBJ1-2 | TRBV6-1 | NA | once
TGCGCCAGCAGCCCGGGACTAGCGGGAGGGCCGCTCGGTGAGCAGTTCTTC | CASSPGLAGGPLGEQFF | TRBJ2-1 | TRBV5-1 | TRBD2 | NA
TGCGCCAGCAGCCAGGGGACTAGCGGGGGAGGCCAAGAGACCCAGTACTTC | CASSQGTSGGGQETQYF | TRBJ2-5 | TRBV4-3 | TRBD2 | NA
TGTGCCTGGGGGACAGGCTATGGCTACACCTTC | CAWGTGYGYTF | TRBJ1-2 | TRBV30 | TRBD1 | once
TGCGCCAGCAGCCAAGCCGCGGCCTATGGCTACACCTTC | CASSQAAAYGYTF | TRBJ1-2 | TRBV4-3 | NA | NA
TGTGCCAGCAGCTTGGTGGCCAATGAGCAGTTCTTC | CASSLVANEQFF | TRBJ2-1 | TRBV5-4 | NA | NA
TGTGCCAGCAGTTACCTACACGAGCGGATATATGGCTACACCTTC | CASSYLHERIYGYTF | TRBJ1-2 | TRBV6-5 | NA | NA
TGTGCCAGCAGCTTAGTCGACGTCCGGGACTTC | CASSLVDVRDF | TRBJ1-2 | TRBV11-3 | NA | few
TGTGCCAGCAGTTCCGGGACTACAGATACGCAGTATTTT | CASSSGTTDTQYF | TRBJ2-3 | TRBV6-4 | NA | once
TGTGCCAGCAGTTACCAGGGAGGATCACCCCTCCACTTT | CASSYQGGSPLHF | TRBJ1-6 | TRBV6-6 | NA | NA
TGTGCCAGCAGTGGCCCAGACGGGGACGGATTCTACGAGCAGTACTTC | CASSGPDGDGFYEQYF | TRBJ2-7 | TRBV6-4 | NA | NA
TGTGCCAGCAGTCTAGCGGGAGGGGGGGATGAGCAGTTCTTC | CASSLAGGGDEQFF | TRBJ2-1 | TRBV6-5 | TRBD2 | NA
TGTGCCAGTAGTATTGGGCTCCGATTGAACACTGAAGCTTTCTTT | CASSIGLRLNTEAFF | TRBJ1-1 | TRBV19 | NA | once
TGTGCCAGCAGCATCCGGGACAGCGGCCCAACGAACTATGGCTACACCTTC | CASSIRDSGPTNYGYTF | TRBJ1-2 | TRBV14 | TRBD1 | NA
TGTGCCAGCAGCTTATCAGCCGGGACAGGGGCCTACGAGCAGTACTTC | CASSLSAGTGAYEQYF | TRBJ2-7 | TRBV7-2 | TRBD1 | NA
TGTGCCTGGAGTACCCTTCCGGGACAGGGCCCGAGCGAGCAGTACTTC | CAWSTLPGQGPSEQYF | TRBJ2-7 | TRBV30 | TRBD1 | NA
TGTGCCAGCAGCTTAGGACAGGGAATCACCTACGAGCAGTACTTC | CASSLGQGITYEQYF | TRBJ2-7 | TRBV7-2 | TRBD1 | NA
TGTGCAAGTCGCCTACCCCTGCGGGAGGGCCTCTACAATGAGCAGTTCTTC | CASRLPLREGLYNEQFF | TRBJ2-1 | TRBV12-2 | NA | NA
TGCGCCAGCAGCCCCCCCGGCGGGTCCGGGGAGCTGTTTTTT | CASSPPGGSGELFF | TRBJ2-2 | TRBV5-1 | NA | NA
TGCGCCAGCAGCAAACTAGCGGGGGCAACCTCGGAGACCCAGTACTTC | CASSKLAGATSETQYF | TRBJ2-5 | TRBV5-1 | TRBD2 | NA
TGTGCCACGCACAGATCCCCCTATGGCTACACCTTC | CATHRSPYGYTF | TRBJ1-2 | TRBV6-1 | NA | NA
TGTGCCAGTAGTGGATCCCAGGGCAACAATGAGCAGTTCTTC | CASSGSQGNNEQFF | TRBJ2-1 | TRBV19 | NA | NA
TGTGCCAGTAGTATTTCGGGGAGATTCACTGAAGCTTTCTTT | CASSISGRFTEAFF | TRBJ1-1 | TRBV19 | NA | NA
TGTGCCAGCAGCCCAGGGTCATACATATACAATGAGCAGTTCTTC | CASSPGSYIYNEQFF | TRBJ2-1 | TRBV14 | NA | NA
TGTGCCAGCAGTGAAGGGCCGGACAGGGCCTACGAGCAGTACTTC | CASSEGPDRAYEQYF | TRBJ2-7 | TRBV25-1 | TRBD1 | NA
TGTGCCAGCGATGCGGGAGGGGACCGTGAGCAGTTCTTC | CASDAGGDREQFF | TRBJ2-1 | TRBV7-9 | TRBD2 | NA
TGTGCCAGCAGCTTGAGAGGTTTGACCGGGGAGCTGTTTTTT | CASSLRGLTGELFF | TRBJ2-2 | TRBV7-8 | NA | once
TGTGCCACCAGCAGAGATGCGGGGCGGGGGAATGAAAAACTGTTTTTT | CATSRDAGRGNEKLFF | TRBJ1-4 | TRBV15 | NA | few
TGCGCCAGCAGCCAAGATCGTATTTTAGCTGGCGGGACCTCCTACGAGCAGTACTTC | CASSQDRILAGGTSYEQYF | TRBJ2-7 | TRBV4-1 | NA | NA